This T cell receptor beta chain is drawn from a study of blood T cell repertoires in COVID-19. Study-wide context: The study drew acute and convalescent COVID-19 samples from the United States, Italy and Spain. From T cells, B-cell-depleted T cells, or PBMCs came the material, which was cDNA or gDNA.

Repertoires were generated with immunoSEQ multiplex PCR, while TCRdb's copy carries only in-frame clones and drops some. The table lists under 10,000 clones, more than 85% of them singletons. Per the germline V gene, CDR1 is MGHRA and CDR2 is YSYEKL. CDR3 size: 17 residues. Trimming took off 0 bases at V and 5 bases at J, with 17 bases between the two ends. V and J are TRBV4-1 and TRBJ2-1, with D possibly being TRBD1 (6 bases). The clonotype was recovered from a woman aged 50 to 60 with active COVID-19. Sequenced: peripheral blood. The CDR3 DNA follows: TGCGCCAGCAGCCAAGAACCCCGGGACACCTTACACAATGAGCAGTTCTTC. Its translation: CASSQEPRDTLHNEQFF.